Listed here are 22 T cell receptor beta chains from one sample, sequenced in a study of regulatory T cells in long-lasting Graves disease. iRepertoire HTBI primers and Arm-PCR of CDR3 regions built TCR beta libraries. TCRdb fed the multiplex PCR reads into MiXCR, producing one record per CDR3 protein. The table records some 350,000 distinct CDR3 sequences, around 15% of them present only once. Time point of the sample: newly diagnosed GD, antithyroid drugs for less than 3 months. Scientists built the TCR library using RNA that was extracted from PBMCs. This sample was also put to use in a study of T cells in Graves' hyperthyroidism and ophthalmopathy.

The input for sequencing was peripheral blood mononuclear cells (PBMCs), taken at new diagnosis, from a patient treated with antithyroid drugs. Every receptor here comes from a woman aged 18-30 years with Graves disease.

In this sample, this clonotype turned up a few times. The chain recombines TRBV30 with TRBJ1-3; possible D gene TRBD1, 5 bases. Germline V gene data show CDR1 as GTSNPN and CDR2 as SVGIG (reference sequence). V dropped 2 bases and J dropped 0 bases, with 11 bases sitting between them. The CDR3 contains 15 residues. Here the CDR3 reads CAWSTDRGSGNTIYF. The CDR3 DNA sequence: TGTGCCTGGAGTACCGACAGAGGCTCTGGAAACACCATATATTTT.

This clonotype has a count of ten or more. The gene calls are TRBV2 and TRBJ2-7; 8 positions match TRBD2. J gave up 4 bases and V 8 bases, and 4 bases lay outside the gene matches. The CDR3 has 12 amino acids. Germline V gives CDR1 SNHLY, CDR2 FYNNEI. The CDR3 DNA reads as TGTGCCAGCCGGCGGGGGGCTTACGAGCAGTACTTC. Translating gives CASRRGAYEQYF.

Concerning this clonotype: A much bigger clone sits one base away, suggesting this may be a read error. The chain has TRBV3-1 and TRBJ2-7; TRBD2 agrees at 9 bases. V trimming: 0 bases; J trimming: 7 bases; junction bases outside the gene matches: 10. Germline-derived CDR1 and CDR2 are LGHDT and YNNKEL (reference sequence). The CDR3 loop spans 16 amino acids. The CDR3 loop is CASSQDAAGGAGEQYF. The CDR3 DNA reads as TGTGCCAGCAGCCAAGATGCGGCGGGAGGGGCGGGAGAGCAGTACTTC.

This clonotype showed up just once. One base away lies a much larger clone, so this may be a sequencing read error. This chain links TRBV6-5 with TRBJ1-2, with TRBD1 matching 8 bases. The V gene end was trimmed by 4 bases and the J gene end by 8 bases; junction bases not matched to a gene: 9. Looked up from germline, CDR1 is MNHEY and CDR2 is SVGAGI. The CDR3 sequence is 14 residues long. The CDR3 here is CASSCLTGDSGYTF. Here the CDR3 DNA reads TGTGCCAGCAGTTGCCTGACAGGGGATTCCGGCTACACCTTC.

The chain is built from TRBV5-1 and TRBJ1-3; tentative D call: TRBD1 (5 bases). The germline gives CDR1 SGHRS, CDR2 YFSETQ. The CDR3 loop spans 16 amino acids. Trimming left V 4 bases short and J 2 bases short, with 16 bases between. The CDR3 here is CASSPGPTIAGNTIYF. CDR3 nucleotide sequence: TGCGCCAGCAGCCCGGGACCAACAATCGCTGGAAACACCATATATTTT. Full variable domain (outside the CDR3, taken from reference TRBV5-1 and TRBJ1-3): KAGVTQTPRYLIKTRGQQVTLSCSPISGHRSVSWYQQTPGQGLQFLFEYFSETQRNKGNFPGRFSGRQFSNSRSEMNVSTLELGDSALYLCASSPGPTIAGNTIYFGEGSWLTVV.

This clonotype was seen ten or more times. The chain joins TRBV6-1 to TRBJ1-2; D not certain. The V end was cut by 3 bases, the J end by 5 bases, with 13 bases between. Germline V gene sequence: CDR1 MNHNS, CDR2 SASEGT. The CDR3 totals 14 residues. The CDR3 sequence is CASSEEGIKYGYTF. In DNA, the CDR3 is TGTGCCAGCAGTGAGGAAGGGATTAAGTATGGCTACACCTTC.

This clonotype was seen ten or more times. The gene calls are TRBV6-1 and TRBJ2-7; the D gene is possibly TRBD1 (5 bases). Trimming shortened V by 2 bases and J by 2 bases, and 19 bases separated the two germline ends. This CDR3 contains 17 residues. Germline CDR1 MNHNS, CDR2 SASEGT. The CDR3 spells CASSERVGRVITYEQYF. The CDR3 nucleotides read TGTGCCAGCAGTGAAAGGGTAGGCAGGGTGATTACCTACGAGCAGTACTTC.

In this sample, this clonotype turned up many times. This chain uses TRBV6-2 or TRBV6-3 with TRBJ2-1, with D perhaps TRBD2 (6 bases). V was cut by 6 bases and J by 0 bases, with 18 bases left in between. Germline values: CDR1 MNHEY, CDR2 SVGEGT. This CDR3 comprises 17 residues. This chain's CDR3 is CASRGGLAQNSYNEQFF. In nucleotides, the CDR3 is TGTGCCAGCAGAGGAGGGCTAGCCCAAAACTCCTACAATGAGCAGTTCTTC.

The gene calls are TRBV2 and TRBJ2-1; 13 bases are shared with TRBD2. The CDR3 spans 16 residues. Germline CDR1 reads SNHLY; CDR2 reads FYNNEI. Trimming removed 7 bases from V and 4 bases from J; junction bases left unmatched: 7. DNA for the CDR3: TGTGCCAGCAATCCACTAGCGGGAGGGAGGTACAATGAGCAGTTCTTC. Protein: CASNPLAGGRYNEQFF.

This chain joins TRBV5-5 and TRBJ1-5; D is perhaps TRBD1 (5 bases). Germline values: CDR1 SGHKS, CDR2 YYEKEE (reference sequence). CDR3 length: 14 amino acids. Trimming shortened V by 2 bases and J by 9 bases, and 15 bases separated the two germline ends. The CDR3 spells CASSFWGPFSPQHF. DNA of the CDR3: TGTGCCAGCAGCTTTTGGGGACCCTTTTCGCCCCAGCATTTT.

This clonotype showed up many times. J is TRBJ2-3 and V is TRBV3-1; D remains unclear. V was pared by 2 bases and J by 9 bases, with 9 bases between. CDR1 and CDR2 (germline): LGHDT, YNNKEL (reference sequence). This CDR3 region has 12 residues. CDR3 sequence reads: CASSQQERTQYF. Here the CDR3 DNA reads TGTGCCAGCAGCCAACAGGAGAGGACGCAGTATTTT.

There are many counts of this clonotype. CDR3 DNA: TGCAGTGCTAGGGGTGCCGGGGAGCTGTTTTTT. Residues: CSARGAGELFF. V and J are TRBV20-1 and TRBJ2-2; unclear D gene. This CDR3 has 11 amino acids. Germline-derived CDR1 and CDR2 are DFQATT and SNEGSKA (reference sequence). Trimming removed 3 bases at V and 6 bases at J, with 5 bases between.

The chain uses TRBV7-9 and TRBJ2-6; tentatively, D is TRBD1 (6 bases). The CDR3 spans 15 residues. V lost 5 bases, J lost 0 bases, and 8 bases lay in between. Germline V gives CDR1 SEHNR, CDR2 FQNEAQ (reference sequence). CDR3 sequence (DNA): TGTGCCAGCAGCGGCAGGGGCTCTGGGGCCAACGTCCTGACTTTC. It yields the protein CASSGRGSGANVLTF.

This clonotype showed up just a few times. The chain employs TRBV27 and TRBJ2-2, with TRBD2 as a possible D gene (6 bases). Germline V gene lookup returns CDR1 MNHEY and CDR2 SMNVEV (reference sequence). CDR3 length: 14 residues. V was shortened by 7 bases and J by 3 bases, with 12 bases between the two germline ends. CDR3 amino acids: CASTAGRDTGELFF. CDR3 coding DNA: TGTGCCAGCACCGCGGGGCGGGACACCGGGGAGCTGTTTTTT.

To note about this clonotype: A far bigger clonotype differs at one base, so this is likely a read error. The CDR3 ends on some other residue instead of the conserved phenylalanine or tryptophan, so this is likely a read error. The chain links TRBV7-9 to TRBJ2-7; no reliable D call. This CDR3 comprises 12 residues. Trimming cost V 6 bases and J 4 bases, with 10 bases left between them. CDR1 and CDR2 from the germline V gene are SEHNR and FQNEAQ (reference sequence). CDR3 DNA sequence: TGTGCCAGCAGTCCCACAGATTACGAGCAGTACTCC. Protein: CASSPTDYEQYS.

The chain couples TRBV30 to TRBJ1-2, with D possibly matching TRBD1 (5 bases). The CDR3 spans 13 residues. The V and J ends lost 0 bases and 2 bases respectively, with 7 bases between them. Germline assignment: CDR1 GTSNPN and CDR2 SVGIG (reference sequence). CDR3 DNA sequence: TGTGCCTGGAGTGTCTCAGGGAACTATGGCTACACCTTC. This sequence encodes CAWSVSGNYGYTF.

This clonotype was recorded at least ten times. This chain connects TRBV9 to TRBJ2-1; D unresolved. The DNA end is a closer match to TRBJ2-5, so the J assignment may be wrong. The CDR3 sequence is 15 residues long. Germline CDR1 SGDLS, CDR2 YYNGEE. Here the CDR3 reads CASSTRTGTQETQYF. The CDR3 DNA reads TGTGCCAGCAGCACACGGACGGGCACACAAGAGACCCAGTACTTC.

The rearrangement uses TRBV3-1 and TRBJ2-3; TRBD2 aligns across 12 bases. The V segment lost 8 bases and the J segment 0 bases; nucleotides outside the gene matches: 3. The germline V gene has CDR1 LGHDT and CDR2 YNNKEL (reference sequence). The CDR3 spans 15 residues. The CDR3 is CASGGTSGSTDTQYF. DNA of the CDR3: TGTGCCAGCGGCGGGACTAGCGGGAGCACAGATACGCAGTATTTT.

The table lists this clonotype with a few counts. V is TRBV27 and J is TRBJ1-1; 7 nucleotides align to TRBD1. The V gene's germline CDR1 is MNHEY and CDR2 SMNVEV (reference sequence). The CDR3 extends over 14 amino acids. The V and J ends lost 6 bases and 1 base, in that order; junction bases with no gene match: 5. CDR3 region: CASRGDRENTEAFF. In DNA, the CDR3 is TGTGCCAGCAGGGGAGACAGGGAGAACACTGAAGCTTTCTTT.

In its sample, this clonotype was seen a few times. The rearrangement uses TRBV10-3 and TRBJ1-2; D call uncertain. The CDR3 spans 14 residues. The germline gives CDR1 ENHRY, CDR2 SYGVKD. V dropped 6 bases and J dropped 7 bases, with 18 bases sitting between them. The CDR3 nucleotides are TGTGCCATCAGATCCACAGACTGGCTTCGTGGCTACACCTTC. Translated: CAIRSTDWLRGYTF.

As concerns this clonotype: Just one base apart from a much larger clone, this may be a read error. The rearrangement uses TRBV18 and TRBJ2-6; tentative D call: TRBD1 (5 bases). The CDR3 spans 15 residues. Germline CDR1 reads KGHSH; CDR2 reads LQKENI. The CDR3 bases are TGTGCCAGCTCACCACTACAGCCTGGGGCCAACGCCCTGACTTTC. Encoded protein: CASSPLQPGANALTF.

This clonotype was counted ten times or more. CDR3 loop: CASSLVVRTKDSPLHF. The CDR3 nucleotides read TGTGCCAGCAGCTTAGTAGTCAGGACGAAGGATTCACCCCTCCACTTT. The V and J genes are TRBV7-2 and TRBJ1-6; D not resolved. CDR1 is SGHTA and CDR2 is FQGNSA in the germline V gene. V gave up 1 base and J gave up 8 bases, with 15 bases separating them. This CDR3 is built from 16 residues.